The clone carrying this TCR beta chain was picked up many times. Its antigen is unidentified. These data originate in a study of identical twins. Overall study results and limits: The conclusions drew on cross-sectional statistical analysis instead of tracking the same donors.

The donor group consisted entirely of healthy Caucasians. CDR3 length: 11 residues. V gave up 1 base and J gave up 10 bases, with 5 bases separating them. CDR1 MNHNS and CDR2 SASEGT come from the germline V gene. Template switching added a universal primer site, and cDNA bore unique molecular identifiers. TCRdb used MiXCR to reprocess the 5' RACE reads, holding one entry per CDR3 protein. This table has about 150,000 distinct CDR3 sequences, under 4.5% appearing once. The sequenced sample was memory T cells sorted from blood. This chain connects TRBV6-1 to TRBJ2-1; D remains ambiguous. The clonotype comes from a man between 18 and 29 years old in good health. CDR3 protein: CASSEVREQFF. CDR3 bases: TGTGCCAGCAGTGAAGTGCGGGAGCAGTTCTTC.